This T cell receptor beta chain was obtained from a study of blood T cell repertoires in COVID-19. Study at large: Spain, Italy and the United States supplied samples that represented acute and convalescent COVID-19.

In germline, CDR1 is SGHTA, CDR2 FQGTGA. Trimming shortened V by 4 bases and J by 4 bases, and 5 bases separated the two germline ends. This CDR3 comprises 12 residues. Original analysis: Reference gene primers were amplified, and this amplification served to estimate nucleated cell counts. Some clones are missing from TCRdb's copy, which holds only in-frame ones; the method was immunoSEQ multiplex PCR. For V, J and clone size, that table is used; D and trimming come from the DNA. The sample comprises about 250,000 clones, 65% to 90% of which are singletons, and 15% to 17% rests with the top ten. Allocation to cohorts depended on clinical history reported by the participants. For recovered donors of Cohort 3, there were two negative PCRs, clearance, or symptom resolution.

The specimen sequenced was PBMCs or T cells enriched from blood (not recorded which). The V call is TRBV7-3, the J call TRBJ2-1, with D possibly matching TRBD2 (5 bases). The receptor's source is a man between 18 and 29 years old who had recovered from COVID-19. Written as DNA, the CDR3 is TGTGCCAGCAGCTCGGGGTACAATGAGCAGTTCTTC. Translating gives CASSSGYNEQFF.